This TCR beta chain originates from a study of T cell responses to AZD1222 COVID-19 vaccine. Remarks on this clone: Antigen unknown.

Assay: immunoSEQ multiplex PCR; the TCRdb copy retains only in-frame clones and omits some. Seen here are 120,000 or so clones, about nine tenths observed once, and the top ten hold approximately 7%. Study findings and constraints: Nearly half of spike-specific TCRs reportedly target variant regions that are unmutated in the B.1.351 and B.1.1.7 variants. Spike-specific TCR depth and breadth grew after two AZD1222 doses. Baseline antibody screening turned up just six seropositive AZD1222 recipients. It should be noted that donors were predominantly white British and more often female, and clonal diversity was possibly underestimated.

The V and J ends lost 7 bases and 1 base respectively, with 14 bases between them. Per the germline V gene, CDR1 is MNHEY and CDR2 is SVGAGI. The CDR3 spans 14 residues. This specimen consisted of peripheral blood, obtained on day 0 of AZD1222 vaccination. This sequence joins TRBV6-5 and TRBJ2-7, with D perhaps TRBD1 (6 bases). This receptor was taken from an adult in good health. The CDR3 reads CASIEWGRSYEQYF. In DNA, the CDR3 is TGTGCCAGCATAGAGTGGGGGCGATCCTACGAGCAGTACTTC.